This T cell receptor (beta chain) is from a study of T cells in Graves' hyperthyroidism and ophthalmopathy. Amplified regions were TCR beta CDR3 sequences from RNA transcripts. A first-round RT-PCR of the TCR CDR3 used the HTBI primer set. In TCRdb, the multiplex PCR reads were re-called with MiXCR into one record per CDR3 protein. The profile shows 650,000 to 700,000 distinct CDR3 sequences, around 15% of them singletons. Overall study findings and caveats: The majority of expanded thyroid clonotypes above 0.001 also appeared in blood. Model-based prediction identified ophthalmopathy a median approximately 6.2 months prior to its onset.

The diagnostic basis comprised clinical symptoms, serum thyroxine and TRAb, thyroid ultrasound and orbital computed tomography. This clonotype showed up just once. Its target is not known. Trimming removed 4 bases from V and 5 bases from J; junction bases left unmatched: 5. This CDR3 contains 13 residues. Germline loops: CDR1 DFQATT, CDR2 SNEGSKA (reference sequence). The sequenced sample was blood. This rearrangement joins TRBV20-1 to TRBJ2-1, with 7 bases fitting TRBD2. The clonotype originates from a man aged 50 or older with Graves' hyperthyroidism. The CDR3 spells CSATGTNHNEQFF. CDR3 DNA: TGCAGTGCTACCGGGACTAACCACAATGAGCAGTTCTTC.